This TCR beta chain derives from a study of regulatory T cells in long-lasting Graves disease. Time point: newly diagnosed GD, antithyroid drugs for less than 3 months. Construction of the TCR library relied on RNA isolated from PBMCs. Trimming removed 2 bases from V and 5 bases from J, with 13 bases in between. The CDR3 extends over 14 amino acids. Germline-derived CDR1 and CDR2 are SGDLS and YYNGEE. CDR3-region Arm-PCR and iRepertoire HTBI primers produced the TCR beta libraries. Each CDR3 protein gets one entry after TCRdb re-called the multiplex PCR reads with MiXCR. The sample consists of some 400,000 distinct CDR3 sequences, approximately 15% of them appearing once. This same sample was also taken into another study, of T cells in Graves' hyperthyroidism and ophthalmopathy. That source reports: The study used the HTBI primer set for a first-round RT-PCR of the TCR CDR3. Most clonotypes expanded in the thyroid (above 0.001) were also present in blood.

This clonotype originated in a woman between 25 and 40 years old with Graves disease. Sequenced material: peripheral blood mononuclear cells (PBMCs), taken at new diagnosis, from a patient treated with antithyroid drugs. The rearrangement joins TRBV9 to TRBJ2-5; possibly TRBD1 or TRBD2 for D (5 bases each). In DNA form, the CDR3 reads TGTGCCAGCAGCGTTGGTTGGGGGACGGAGACCCAGTACTTC. Protein sequence: CASSVGWGTETQYF. Combining the CDR3 with reference TRBV9 and TRBJ2-5 gives the whole variable domain DSGVTQTPKHLITATGQRVTLRCSPRSGDLSVYWYQQSLDQGLQFLIQYYNGEERAKGNILERFSAQQFPDLHSELNLSSLELGDSALYFCASSVGWGTETQYFGPGTRLLVL.